What follows describes a single T cell receptor beta chain. This entry belongs to a study of OX40 agonist ivuxolimab in advanced cancers. Background on the study: Eligibility rules accepted prior anti-PD-1, anti-PD-L1 or anti-CTLA-4 therapy, and 35% to 45% had some.

Profiled with immunoSEQ multiplex PCR; TCRdb holds only in-frame clones, not every one. The sample records tens of thousands of clones, approximately 87% being singletons. In germline, CDR1 is MDHEN, CDR2 SYDVKM. The CDR3 loop spans 15 amino acids. Trimming took 5 bases from V and 1 from J; bases not matched to a gene: 6. The cohort excluded patients with autoimmune disease history or systemic immunosuppression. The receptor was isolated from an adult with an advanced solid tumor such as melanoma, head and neck, liver or kidney cancer. The chain has TRBV28 and TRBJ1-1, with 8 bases aligning to TRBD1. Sequenced material: CD4+ or CD8+ T cells sorted from blood, taken in a trial of the OX40 agonist ivuxolimab. In nucleotides, the CDR3 is TGTGCCAGCAGTACGGGACAGGCGGGGAACACTGAAGCTTTCTTT. It translates to CASSTGQAGNTEAFF.